In this sample, the clone carrying this T cell receptor (beta chain) turned up many times. These data belong to a study of prognosis after radiotherapy for stage I lung cancer. The wider study: The 10 to 15 male and roughly 6 female patients were aged about 53 to 84, median about 70 years.

V lost 6 bases to trimming and J lost 7 bases, with 18 bases between them. Germline V gene lookup returns CDR1 SGHVS and CDR2 FQNEAQ. This CDR3 spans 15 amino acids. Using two-round multiplex PCR, the authors amplified TCR beta CDR3 from genomic DNA. Primers specific to each TRBV and TRBJ gene drove first-round PCR. Using its own MiXCR run on the multiplex PCR reads, TCRdb lists one record per CDR3 protein. The sample holds tens of thousands of distinct CDR3 sequences, around 43% seen once. Investigators drew around 6 milliliters of peripheral blood at each of two time points. This receptor was obtained from a donor over 45 with non-small cell lung cancer. The rearrangement joins TRBV7-8 to TRBJ2-2; D perhaps matches TRBD2 (6 bases). This material consisted of PBMCs, taken before or after stereotactic body radiation therapy (not recorded which). CDR3 DNA sequence: TGTGCCAGCAGTCTCTGGACGGGAGACAGCGGGGAGCTGTTTTTT. Translated, it gives CASSLWTGDSGELFF.